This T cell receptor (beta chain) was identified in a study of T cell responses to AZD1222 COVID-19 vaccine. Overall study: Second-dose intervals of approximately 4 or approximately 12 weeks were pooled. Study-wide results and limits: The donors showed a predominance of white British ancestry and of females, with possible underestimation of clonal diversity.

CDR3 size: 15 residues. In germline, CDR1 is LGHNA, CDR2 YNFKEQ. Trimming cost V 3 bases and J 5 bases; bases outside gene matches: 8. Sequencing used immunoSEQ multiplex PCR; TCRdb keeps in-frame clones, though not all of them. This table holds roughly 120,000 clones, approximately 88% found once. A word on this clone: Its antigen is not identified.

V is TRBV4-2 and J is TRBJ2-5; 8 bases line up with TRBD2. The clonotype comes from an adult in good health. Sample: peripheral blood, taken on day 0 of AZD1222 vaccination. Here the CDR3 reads CASSHAGGGVETQYF. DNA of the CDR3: TGTGCCAGCAGCCACGCGGGGGGCGGGGTGGAGACCCAGTACTTC.